The T cell receptor beta chain described here comes from a study of T-cell reconstitution after alpha-beta-depleted transplantation in children. The length of the CDR3 is 15 residues. Germline CDR1 reads SGHNT; CDR2 reads YYREEE (reference sequence). The V end was cut by 6 bases, the J end by 1 base, with 16 bases between. Preparation of the TCRbeta library involved a method that used unique molecular identifiers. TCRdb passed the PCR reads through MiXCR, listing each CDR3 protein once. This sample has about 500,000 distinct CDR3 sequences, with 30% to 35% found just once. V usage is TRBV5-4 and J usage is TRBJ2-5; D is perhaps TRBD1 (6 bases). This sequence originates from a human donor who donated a stem cell graft to a child with aplastic anemia. The sample in question was PBMCs from the stem cell graft donor, obtained from the stem cell graft. CDR3 loop: CASITRDKRQETQYF. CDR3 nucleotide sequence: TGTGCCAGCATTACCCGGGACAAGCGCCAAGAGACCCAGTACTTC. The full variable domain, its missing parts supplied by reference TRBV5-4 and TRBJ2-5, is ETGVTQSPTHLIKTRGQQVTLRCSSQSGHNTVSWYQQALGQGPQFIFQYYREEENGRGNFPPRFSGLQFPNYSSELNVNALELDDSALYLCASITRDKRQETQYFGPGTRLLVL.